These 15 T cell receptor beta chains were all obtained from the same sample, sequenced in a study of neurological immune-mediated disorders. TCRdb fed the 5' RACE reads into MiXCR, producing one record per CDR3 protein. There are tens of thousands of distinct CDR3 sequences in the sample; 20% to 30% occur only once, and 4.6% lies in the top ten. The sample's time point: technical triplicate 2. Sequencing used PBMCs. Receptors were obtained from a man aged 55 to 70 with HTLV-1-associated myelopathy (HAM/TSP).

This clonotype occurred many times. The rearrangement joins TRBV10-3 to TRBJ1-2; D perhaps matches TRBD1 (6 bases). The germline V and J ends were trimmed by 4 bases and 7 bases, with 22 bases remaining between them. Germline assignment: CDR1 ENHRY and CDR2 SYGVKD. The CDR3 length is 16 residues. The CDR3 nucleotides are TGTGCCATCAGTGGGTCCCAGGGGCCTCGGAGCGGTGGCTACACCTTC. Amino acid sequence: CAISGSQGPRSGGYTF.

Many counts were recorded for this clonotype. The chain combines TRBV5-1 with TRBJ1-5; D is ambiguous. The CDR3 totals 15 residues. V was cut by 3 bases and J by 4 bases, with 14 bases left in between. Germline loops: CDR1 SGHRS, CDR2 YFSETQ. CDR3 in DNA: TGCGCCAGCAGCTCGGGCGGGTTGGAGAATCAGCCCCAGCATTTT. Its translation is CASSSGGLENQPQHF.

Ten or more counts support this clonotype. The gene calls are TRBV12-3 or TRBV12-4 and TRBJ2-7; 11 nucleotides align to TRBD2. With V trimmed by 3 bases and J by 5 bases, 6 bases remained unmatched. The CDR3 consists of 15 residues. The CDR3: CASSFVAGGPHEQYF. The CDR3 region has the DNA TGTGCCAGCAGTTTCGTAGCGGGAGGGCCCCACGAGCAGTACTTC.

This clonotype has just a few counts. CDR3 protein: CASSLGTGITEAFF. The CDR3 bases are TGCGCCAGCAGCTTGGGGACAGGGATCACTGAAGCTTTCTTT. The chain uses TRBV5-1 and TRBJ1-1, with TRBD1 matching 8 bases. Germline values: CDR1 SGHRS, CDR2 YFSETQ. The ends lost 0 bases at V and 4 bases at J; junction bases unmatched: 2. CDR3 length: 14 amino acids.

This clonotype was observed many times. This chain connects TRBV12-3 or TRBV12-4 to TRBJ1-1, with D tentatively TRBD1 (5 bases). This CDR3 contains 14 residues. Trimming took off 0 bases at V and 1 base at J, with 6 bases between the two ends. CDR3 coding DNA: TGTGCCAGCAGTTTAGCGGGGGGGAACACTGAAGCTTTCTTT. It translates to CASSLAGGNTEAFF.

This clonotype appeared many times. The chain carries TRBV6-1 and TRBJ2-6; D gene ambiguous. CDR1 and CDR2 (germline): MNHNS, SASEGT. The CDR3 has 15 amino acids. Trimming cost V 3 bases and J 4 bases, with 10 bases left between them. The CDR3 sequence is CASSDDHTGANVLTF. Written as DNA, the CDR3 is TGTGCCAGCAGTGATGACCATACCGGGGCCAACGTCCTGACTTTC.

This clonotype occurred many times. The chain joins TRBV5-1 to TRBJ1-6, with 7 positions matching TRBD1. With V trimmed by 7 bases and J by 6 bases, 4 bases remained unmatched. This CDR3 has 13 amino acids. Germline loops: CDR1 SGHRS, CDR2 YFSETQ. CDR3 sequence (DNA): TGCGCCAGCTGCCGGGACAGTAATTCACCCCTCCACTTT. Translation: CASCRDSNSPLHF.

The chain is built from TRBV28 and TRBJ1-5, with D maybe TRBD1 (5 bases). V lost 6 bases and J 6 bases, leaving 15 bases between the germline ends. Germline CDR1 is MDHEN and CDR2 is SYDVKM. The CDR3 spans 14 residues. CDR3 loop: CASSRRPRGQPQHF. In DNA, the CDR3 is TGTGCCAGCAGCCGTCGACCTAGGGGTCAGCCCCAGCATTTT.

In DNA, the CDR3 is TGTGCCATCAGTGAGTCGGCTAGCGGTAGCGGGGGTACGCAGTATTTT. It encodes CAISESASGSGGTQYF. The chain has TRBV10-3 and TRBJ2-3; 9 nucleotides match TRBD2. The germline V gene has CDR1 ENHRY and CDR2 SYGVKD. V shed 0 bases and J 8 bases; nucleotides not matched to a gene: 9. The CDR3 totals 16 residues.

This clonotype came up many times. CDR3 DNA sequence: TGCAGCGCACGGGGACTAGCGGGAGGATCAGATACGCAGTATTTT. This translates into CSARGLAGGSDTQYF. This chain uses TRBV29-1 with TRBJ2-3, with 15 positions matching TRBD2. From germline, CDR1 is SQVTM and CDR2 ANQGSEA. V shed 7 bases and J 4 bases; nucleotides not matched to a gene: 6. CDR3 size: 15 residues.

DNA for the CDR3: TGCGCCAGCAGCCCGTCAGCTACAGAGACCCAGTACTTC. Translating it yields CASSPSATETQYF. The rearrangement uses TRBV5-1 and TRBJ2-5; D unresolved. The germline V and J ends were trimmed by 4 bases and 4 bases, with 11 bases remaining between them. The CDR3 runs 13 residues. Looked up from germline, CDR1 is SGHRS and CDR2 is YFSETQ.

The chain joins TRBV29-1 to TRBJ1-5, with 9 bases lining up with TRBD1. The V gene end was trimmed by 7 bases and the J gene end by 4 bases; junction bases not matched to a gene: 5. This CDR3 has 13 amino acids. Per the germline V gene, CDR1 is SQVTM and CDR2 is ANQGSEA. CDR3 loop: CSALTGGNQPQHF. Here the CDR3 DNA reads TGCAGCGCTCTGACAGGGGGTAATCAGCCCCAGCATTTT. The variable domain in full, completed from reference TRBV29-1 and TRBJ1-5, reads SAVISQKPSRDICQRGTSLTIQCQVDSQVTMMFWYRQQPGQSLTLIATANQGSEATYESGFVIDKFPISRPNLTFSTLTVSNMSPEDSSIYLCSALTGGNQPQHFGDGTRLSIL.

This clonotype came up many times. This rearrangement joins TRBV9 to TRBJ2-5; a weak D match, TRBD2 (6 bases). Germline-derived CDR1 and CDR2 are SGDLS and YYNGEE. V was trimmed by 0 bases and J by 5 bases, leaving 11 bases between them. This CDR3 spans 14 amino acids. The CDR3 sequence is CASSVGFSGETQYF. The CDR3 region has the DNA TGTGCCAGCAGCGTAGGTTTCAGCGGGGAGACCCAGTACTTC. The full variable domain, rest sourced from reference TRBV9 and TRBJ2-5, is DSGVTQTPKHLITATGQRVTLRCSPRSGDLSVYWYQQSLDQGLQFLIQYYNGEERAKGNILERFSAQQFPDLHSELNLSSLELGDSALYFCASSVGFSGETQYFGPGTRLLVL.

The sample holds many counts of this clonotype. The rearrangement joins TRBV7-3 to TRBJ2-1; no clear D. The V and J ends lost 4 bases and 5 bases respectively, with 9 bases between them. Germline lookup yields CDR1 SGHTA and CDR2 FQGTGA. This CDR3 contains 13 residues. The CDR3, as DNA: TGTGCCAGCAGCTCGCCAACAGACAATGAGCAGTTCTTC. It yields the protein CASSSPTDNEQFF.

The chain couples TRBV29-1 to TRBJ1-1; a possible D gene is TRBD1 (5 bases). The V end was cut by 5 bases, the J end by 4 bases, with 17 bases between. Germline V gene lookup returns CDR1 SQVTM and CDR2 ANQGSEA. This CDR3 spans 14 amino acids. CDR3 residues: CSVRNPAQGTEAFF. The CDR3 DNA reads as TGCAGCGTTCGTAACCCAGCCCAGGGCACTGAAGCTTTCTTT.